Each of the 18 T cell receptor beta chains below was sequenced from the same sample in a study of T cell responses to AZD1222 COVID-19 vaccine. Assay: immunoSEQ multiplex PCR; the TCRdb copy retains only in-frame clones and omits some. Among approximately 110,000 clones listed, 70% to 90% were seen once. The sample in question was peripheral blood, obtained on day 0 of AZD1222 vaccination. These receptors all stem from an adult in good health.

The gene calls are TRBV10-3 and TRBJ1-5; D unresolved. The V end lost 2 bases, the J end lost 0 bases, and 11 bases lay between the germline ends. Germline V gene lookup returns CDR1 ENHRY and CDR2 SYGVKD. The CDR3 covers 16 residues. CDR3 bases: TGTGCCATCAGTGAGCAATGGGTAAATAGCAATCAGCCCCAGCATTTT. Residues: CAISEQWVNSNQPQHF.

This rearrangement joins TRBV2 to TRBJ2-1; D is ambiguous. The V end lost 4 bases, the J end lost 8 bases, and 6 bases lay between the germline ends. The CDR3 totals 11 residues. Germline CDR1 SNHLY, CDR2 FYNNEI. CDR3 in amino acids: CASSVMYEQFF. The CDR3, as DNA: TGTGCCAGCAGTGTCATGTATGAGCAGTTCTTC. The complete variable domain, with remaining parts taken from reference TRBV2 and TRBJ2-1, reads EPEVTQTPSHQVTQMGQEVILRCVPISNHLYFYWYRQILGQKVEFLVSFYNNEISEKSEIFDDQFSVERPDGSNFTLKIRSTKLEDSAMYFCASSVMYEQFFGPGTRLTVL.

This rearrangement joins TRBV18 to TRBJ1-1; TRBD1 is a possible D gene (6 bases). This CDR3 spans 13 amino acids. Germline V lookup: CDR1 KGHSH, CDR2 LQKENI. Trimming took 7 bases from V and 1 from J, leaving 10 bases between them. Written as DNA, the CDR3 is TGTGCCAGCTTACCGGGACAGAACACTGAAGCTTTCTTT. It yields the protein CASLPGQNTEAFF.

This chain connects TRBV18 to TRBJ2-7; TRBD1 matches at 7 bases. V shed 6 bases and J 2 bases; nucleotides not matched to a gene: 10. The CDR3 spans 15 residues. CDR1 is KGHSH, CDR2 LQKENI, per germline. The CDR3 protein is CASSPGQLIPYEQYF. CDR3 DNA sequence: TGTGCCAGCTCCCCGGGACAGCTTATCCCCTACGAGCAGTACTTC.

V usage is TRBV4-1 and J usage is TRBJ2-7; no definite D call. The CDR3 is made up of 14 amino acids. V shed 0 bases and J shed 3 bases, with 9 bases lying between them. The germline CDR1 and CDR2 sequences are MGHRA and YSYEKL. The CDR3 DNA is TGCGCCAGCAGCCAAGAGCACTCTAACTACGAGCAGTACTTC. Its protein is CASSQEHSNYEQYF.

This sequence joins TRBV10-3 and TRBJ1-1; unclear D gene. The germline V gene encodes CDR1 ENHRY and CDR2 SYGVKD. The CDR3 totals 13 residues. Trimming removed 10 bases from V and 2 bases from J, with 14 bases in between. The CDR3 DNA is TGTGCCACCAGAATTGGACCCAACACTGAAGCTTTCTTT. Amino acid sequence: CATRIGPNTEAFF.

This chain joins TRBV7-9 and TRBJ1-2; the D gene is possibly TRBD1 (6 bases). V was cut by 6 bases and J by 5 bases, with 13 bases left in between. The CDR3 has 13 residues. Germline CDR1 reads SEHNR; CDR2 reads FQNEAQ (reference sequence). The CDR3 coding sequence is TGTGCCAGCAGTACAAGCCAGGGGTATGGCTACACCTTC. It codes for CASSTSQGYGYTF.

This chain links TRBV12-3 or TRBV12-4 with TRBJ2-5, with D uncertain. V was pared by 5 bases and J by 8 bases, with 12 bases between. The CDR3 spans 12 residues. The CDR3 nucleotides are TGTGCCAGCAGTCGGGCAGCTGGAACCCAGTACTTC. Translated, it gives CASSRAAGTQYF.

The rearrangement joins TRBV12-3 or TRBV12-4 to TRBJ1-1, with 7 positions matching TRBD1. This CDR3 spans 12 amino acids. J lost 11 bases, V lost 4 bases, and 7 bases had no gene match. The DNA for the CDR3 is TGTGCCAGCAGTTCGGGGGACAGTGGGGCTTTCTTT. It specifies CASSSGDSGAFF.

This chain links TRBV5-6 with TRBJ2-7, with D unresolved. V lost 1 base to trimming and J lost 7 bases, with 15 bases between them. This CDR3 region has 14 residues. CDR1 SGHDT and CDR2 YYEEEE come from the germline V gene. CDR3 in amino acids: CASSLFPGMGEQYF. The CDR3 DNA sequence: TGTGCCAGCAGCTTGTTCCCTGGAATGGGGGAGCAGTACTTC.

The genes are TRBV7-3 and TRBJ2-3, with 11 bases identical to TRBD2. J lost 2 bases, V lost 2 bases, and 12 bases had no gene match. This CDR3 has 19 amino acids. Germline-derived CDR1 and CDR2 are SGHTA and FQGTGA. The CDR3 bases are TGTGCCAGCAGCTTATCCGGCGCTAGCGGGGGGAGATACACAGATACGCAGTATTTT. This sequence encodes CASSLSGASGGRYTDTQYF. Full variable domain (missing parts from reference TRBV7-3 and TRBJ2-3): GAGVSQTPSNKVTEKGKYVELRCDPISGHTALYWYRQSLGQGPEFLIYFQGTGAADDSGLPNDRFFAVRPEGSVSTLKIQRTERGDSAVYLCASSLSGASGGRYTDTQYFGPGTRLTVL.

The J gene is TRBJ1-4, the V gene TRBV7-2, with D possibly matching TRBD1 (5 bases). This CDR3 comprises 15 residues. Germline CDR1 SGHTA, CDR2 FQGNSA. The V gene lost 5 bases and the J gene lost 3 bases, with 13 bases spanning the gap. CDR3 coding DNA: TGTGCCAGCAGCCCATCAGGGACGGCTAATGAAAAACTGTTTTTT. Protein: CASSPSGTANEKLFF.

The chain combines TRBV3-1 (or the pseudogene TRBV3-2) with TRBJ1-4; D gene ambiguous. The germline CDR1 and CDR2 sequences are LGHDT and YNNKEL (reference sequence). This CDR3 contains 15 residues. V was shortened by 1 base and J by 0 bases, with 6 bases between the two germline ends. The CDR3 DNA is TGTGCCAGCAGCCAAGCCCCGGCAACTAATGAAAAACTGTTTTTT. The encoded protein is CASSQAPATNEKLFF.

This chain links TRBV14 with TRBJ1-2, with 9 bases matching TRBD1. V dropped 4 bases and J dropped 6; count of bases not matched to a gene: 9. Looked up from germline, CDR1 is SGHDN and CDR2 is FVKESK. The CDR3 runs to 15 residues. CDR3 in amino acids: CASSRQARDRDGYTF. CDR3 nucleotides: TGTGCCAGCAGCCGACAGGCCCGGGACAGGGATGGCTACACCTTC.

Note on this clone: Distinct nucleotide sequences in the sample also encode this CDR3. The chain couples TRBV12-3 or TRBV12-4 to TRBJ2-7; possibly TRBD1 or TRBD2 for D (5 bases each). Trimming removed 6 bases from V and 0 bases from J, with 6 bases in between. CDR3 length equals 12 residues. CDR3 region: CASRGDSYEQYF. Here the CDR3 DNA reads TGTGCCAGCAGGGGGGACTCCTACGAGCAGTACTTC.

This clone was detected ten times or more. The chain recombines TRBV14 with TRBJ1-1; perhaps TRBD1 as D (6 bases). Between the trimmed V and J ends, which lost 10 bases and 3 bases, there was a span of 9 bases. The germline V gene has CDR1 SGHDN and CDR2 FVKESK. This CDR3 is built from 11 residues. The CDR3 here is CANGQYTEAFF. CDR3 in DNA: TGTGCCAATGGACAGTACACTGAAGCTTTCTTT.

The chain recombines TRBV29-1 with TRBJ1-2; 7 bases align to TRBD1. CDR1 is SQVTM, CDR2 ANQGSEA, per germline. The trim removed 6 bases at V and 7 bases at J, leaving 17 bases unmatched. The length of the CDR3 is 15 residues. CDR3 nucleotides: TGCAGCGTCGACGGACAGGTCAGGGATTGGAGTGGCTACACCTTC. It specifies CSVDGQVRDWSGYTF. The entire variable domain, with the rest obtained from reference TRBV29-1 and TRBJ1-2, is as follows: SAVISQKPSRDICQRGTSLTIQCQVDSQVTMMFWYRQQPGQSLTLIATANQGSEATYESGFVIDKFPISRPNLTFSTLTVSNMSPEDSSIYLCSVDGQVRDWSGYTFGSGTRLTVV.

This clone has only one observation. The J gene is TRBJ2-1, the V gene TRBV7-9, with TRBD1 as a possible D gene (5 bases). The germline CDR1 and CDR2 sequences are SEHNR and FQNEAQ (reference sequence). Trimming pared 5 bases from V and 4 bases from J, leaving 12 bases between. The CDR3 has 14 amino acids. As DNA, the CDR3 is TGTGCCAGCAGCCACCGCGACAGTTACAATGAGCAGTTCTTC. It encodes CASSHRDSYNEQFF.